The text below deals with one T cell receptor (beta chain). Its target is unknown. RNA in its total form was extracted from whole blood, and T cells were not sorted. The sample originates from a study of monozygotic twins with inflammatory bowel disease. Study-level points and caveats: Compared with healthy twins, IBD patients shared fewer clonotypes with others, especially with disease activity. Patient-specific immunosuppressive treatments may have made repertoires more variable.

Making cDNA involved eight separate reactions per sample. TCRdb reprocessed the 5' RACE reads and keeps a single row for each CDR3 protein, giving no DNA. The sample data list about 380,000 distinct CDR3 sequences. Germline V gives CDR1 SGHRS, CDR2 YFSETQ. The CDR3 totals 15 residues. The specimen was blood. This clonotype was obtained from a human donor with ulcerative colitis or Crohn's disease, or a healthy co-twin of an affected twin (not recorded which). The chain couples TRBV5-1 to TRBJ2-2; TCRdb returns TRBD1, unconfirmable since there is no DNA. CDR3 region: CASSLPGATAGELFF.